Described below is a single TCR beta chain sequence and its context. This entry comes from a study of blood T cell repertoires in COVID-19. In the authors' workflow: Estimation of nucleated cell counts relied on the amplification of reference gene primers. Sequencing used immunoSEQ multiplex PCR; TCRdb keeps in-frame clones, though not all of them. The V and J calls and clone size were taken over from that table, and D and trimming were inferred from the DNA. The sample yields around 100,000 clones, around nine tenths seen once. Trimming took off 1 base at V and 4 bases at J, with 14 bases between the two ends. The CDR3 consists of 17 residues. The germline CDR1 and CDR2 sequences are MGHRA and YSYEKL.

This chain links TRBV4-1 with TRBJ1-6; a weak D match, TRBD1 (6 bases). Material for sequencing was peripheral blood. This sequence was found in a man between 60 and 75 years old with COVID-19, enrolled during active disease. The CDR3 sequence: CASSQGIGTPYNSPLHF. The CDR3 DNA sequence: TGCGCCAGCAGCCAAGGAATCGGGACACCTTATAATTCACCCCTCCACTTT.